Listed below are T cell receptor beta chains from one sample, sequenced in a study of Graves' ophthalmopathy and Graves' hyperthyroidism. TCRdb ran MiXCR on the multiplex PCR reads and lists one entry per CDR3 protein. The sample consists of hundreds of thousands of distinct CDR3 sequences, about 24% of them appearing once. The sequenced sample was peripheral blood. The origin of the receptors is a woman under 30 with stable Graves' hyperthyroidism. Some clones in this sample may be carry-over from other donors' samples. CDR3s include the opening cysteine and the closing phenylalanine or tryptophan. The D gene is left open where the match is weak. Expanded clones get a size class; other rows say once, few or many, or leave the size out.

>NA|TRBJ1-1|TRBV27|NA
TGTGCCAGCAGTTCCCGTGGAGGGGGATTGAACACTGAAGCTTTCTTT
CASSSRGGGLNTEAFF
>TRBD2|TRBJ2-5|TRBV20-1|many
TGCAGTGCTAGCAGGGGCGGGGGGACCGAGACCCAGTACTTC
CSASRGGGTETQYF
>TRBD1|TRBJ1-5|TRBV27|many
TGTGCCAGCAGAGGACAGGTCGAACCCCAGCATTTT
CASRGQVEPQHF
>TRBD1|TRBJ2-7|TRBV11-1|few
TGTGCCAGCAGCCCACCGACAGGGATAGACTCCTACGAGCAGTACTTC
CASSPPTGIDSYEQYF
>NA|TRBJ1-2|TRBV27|NA
TGTGCCAGCAGCAACAGCGGTACGGGTGGCTACACCTTC
CASSNSGTGGYTF
>NA|TRBJ1-5|TRBV6-5|many
TGTGCCAGCGAAGGCGGAGGCCTTAATCAGCCCCAGCATTTT
CASEGGGLNQPQHF
>TRBD1|TRBJ2-7|TRBV28|many
TGTGCCAGCGGAAGACAGGGGGCTGACGAGCAGTACTTC
CASGRQGADEQYF
>NA|TRBJ2-7|TRBV7-2|few
TGTGCCAGCAGCTTGTACCACTCCTACGAGCAGTACTTC
CASSLYHSYEQYF
>TRBD1|TRBJ2-7|TRBV4-1|NA
TGCGCCAGCAGCCAAGATCCGGGACAGGGGACCTACGAGCAGTACTTC
CASSQDPGQGTYEQYF
>NA|TRBJ2-7|TRBV6-1|few
TGTGCCAGCACACATTATCGGACGGGAACGACTTACGAGCAGTACTTC
CASTHYRTGTTYEQYF
>NA|TRBJ1-5|TRBV12-3/TRBV12-4|many
TGTGCCAGCAGTTGGGGATATAGCAATCAGCCCCAGCATTTT
CASSWGYSNQPQHF
>NA|TRBJ2-7|TRBV30|NA
TGTGCCTGGGCTAACCGGGTCACCGCTTACGAGCAGTACTTC
CAWANRVTAYEQYF
>NA|TRBJ2-5|TRBV11-2|few
TGTGCCAGTAGGGAGGTCGAGACCCAGTACTTC
CASREVETQYF
>NA|TRBJ2-5|TRBV24-1|many
TGTGCCACCAGTGAAAGGACAGAGGGGACAGAGACCCAGTACTTC
CATSERTEGTETQYF
>TRBD1|TRBJ1-2|TRBV6-1|many
TGTGCCAGCAGTGAAGCGCATGGGCAGACAGGGCACTATGGCTACACCTTC
CASSEAHGQTGHYGYTF
>TRBD1|TRBJ1-2|TRBV7-2|NA
TGTGCCAGCAGCCGGGGACAGGGGGGCTATGGCTACACCTTC
CASSRGQGGYGYTF
>NA|TRBJ1-6|TRBV5-5|many
TGTGCCAGCAGCTTCGACAGGTTCGGTAATTCACCCCTCCACTTT
CASSFDRFGNSPLHF
>NA|TRBJ2-5|TRBV6-1|few
TGTGCCAGCAGAGCTCGGGACCAAGAGACCCAGTACTTC
CASRARDQETQYF
>NA|TRBJ2-7|TRBV12-3/TRBV12-4|NA
TGTGCTAGCAGTTTTGTAGGTCAGGCAGGAGGCGAGCAGTACTTC
CASSFVGQAGGEQYF
>NA|TRBJ1-4|TRBV6-5|NA
TGTGCCAGCAGTTACCTGACAGGCCATAATGAAAAACTGTTTTTT
CASSYLTGHNEKLFF
>NA|TRBJ2-7|TRBV13|few
TGTGCCAGCAGCTCAGGACGGACGGGTGAGGAGCAGTACTTC
CASSSGRTGEEQYF
>NA|TRBJ1-1|TRBV12-3/TRBV12-4|many
TGTGCCAGCAGTTTTAGTAGGGGTGAAGCTTTCTTT
CASSFSRGEAFF
>TRBD2|TRBJ2-7|TRBV6-1|NA
TGTGCCAGCAGTGATCCTAGCGGGAGATTCTACGAGCAGTACTTC
CASSDPSGRFYEQYF
>NA|TRBJ2-5|TRBV6-1|many
TGTGCCAGCAGTGAAAGGTTTGGGTTCTACTTC
CASSERFGFYF
>TRBD2|TRBJ2-7|TRBV12-3/TRBV12-4|few
TGTGCCAGCAGTTTGGGACTAGCGGGGGGGACCTACGAGCAGTACTTC
CASSLGLAGGTYEQYF
>NA|TRBJ1-2|TRBV12-3/TRBV12-4|NA
TGTGCCAGCAGTCGCGGTCGGGGAGAATATGGCTACACCTTC
CASSRGRGEYGYTF
>NA|TRBJ2-7|TRBV6-1|NA
TGTGCCAGCAGTGAAGCTGGACAGAACTACGAGCAGTACTTC
CASSEAGQNYEQYF
>TRBD1|TRBJ2-2|TRBV7-7|NA
TGTGCTAGCAGCTTAGGGACAGGGATCACCGGGGAGCTGTTTTTT
CASSLGTGITGELFF
>NA|TRBJ1-2|TRBV6-1|many
TGTGCCAGCAGCCCGGGGGGCAGTGGCTACACCTTC
CASSPGGSGYTF
>NA|TRBJ1-3|TRBV11-1|many
TGTGCCAGCAACCCCGAGGCTGGGAACTCTGGAAACACCATATATTTT
CASNPEAGNSGNTIYF
>TRBD2|TRBJ2-5|TRBV12-3/TRBV12-4|many
TGTGCCAGCAGCCTTGGGGGGGGGCAAGAGACCCAGTACTTC
CASSLGGGQETQYF
>TRBD2|TRBJ2-4|TRBV20-1|few
TGCAGTGCCCGGGGGGGGGTATACATTCAGTACTTC
CSARGGVYIQYF
>NA|TRBJ1-3|TRBV11-2|many
TGTGCCAGCAGCCAAGACAGAGCCGCTGGAAACACCATATATTTT
CASSQDRAAGNTIYF
>TRBD1|TRBJ1-1|TRBV6-1|NA
TGTGCCAGCAAGGGGACAGGGGGCCCTGACGCTGAAGCTTTCTTT
CASKGTGGPDAEAFF
>NA|TRBJ1-2|TRBV12-3/TRBV12-4|many
TGTGCCAGCAGGTCTAGTGGCCTCTCCCGGGCTAACTATGGCTACACCTTC
CASRSSGLSRANYGYTF
>NA|TRBJ2-7|TRBV24-1|few
TGTGCCACCAGTGCGGCCAACTCCTACGAGCAGTACTTC
CATSAANSYEQYF
>NA|TRBJ2-7|TRBV7-9|few
TGTGCCAGCAGCTTTATAGGGGGGTCCTACGAGCAGTACTTC
CASSFIGGSYEQYF
>TRBD2|TRBJ2-6|TRBV19|many
TGTGCCAGTAGTATACTAGCGGGAGTGAGCTCTGGGGCCAACGTCCTGACTTTC
CASSILAGVSSGANVLTF
>NA|TRBJ2-7|TRBV12-3/TRBV12-4|few
TGTGCCAGCAGTCAGACTAAAGAGCAGTACTTC
CASSQTKEQYF
>TRBD1|TRBJ2-7|TRBV7-9|NA
TGTGCCAGCAGCTTAGGACAGGGGGCCGAGCAGTACTTC
CASSLGQGAEQYF